This TCR beta chain stems from a study of T-cell reconstitution after alpha-beta-depleted transplantation in children. Trimming cost V 2 bases and J 0 bases, with 16 bases left between them. The CDR3 length is 18 residues. The germline gives CDR1 MNHEY, CDR2 SVGAGI. Ten or more counts support this clonotype. Construction of the TCRbeta library involved unique molecular identifiers. Using its own MiXCR run on the PCR reads, TCRdb lists one record per CDR3 protein. The table lists tens of thousands of distinct CDR3 sequences, around 9.2% of them singletons. The V call is TRBV6-5, the J call TRBJ2-2; D gene uncertain. This clonotype originated in a male patient aged 2-15 years who had a stem cell transplant for chronic granulomatous disease, so the T cells may come from the graft donor. The input for sequencing was PBMCs, mostly from graft donor cells, taken 60 days after TCRalphabeta/CD19-depleted stem cell transplant. CDR3 DNA: TGTGCCAGCAGTTACGTTCGACCCCGGTTCGCGAACACCGGGGAGCTGTTTTTT. Its protein is CASSYVRPRFANTGELFF.